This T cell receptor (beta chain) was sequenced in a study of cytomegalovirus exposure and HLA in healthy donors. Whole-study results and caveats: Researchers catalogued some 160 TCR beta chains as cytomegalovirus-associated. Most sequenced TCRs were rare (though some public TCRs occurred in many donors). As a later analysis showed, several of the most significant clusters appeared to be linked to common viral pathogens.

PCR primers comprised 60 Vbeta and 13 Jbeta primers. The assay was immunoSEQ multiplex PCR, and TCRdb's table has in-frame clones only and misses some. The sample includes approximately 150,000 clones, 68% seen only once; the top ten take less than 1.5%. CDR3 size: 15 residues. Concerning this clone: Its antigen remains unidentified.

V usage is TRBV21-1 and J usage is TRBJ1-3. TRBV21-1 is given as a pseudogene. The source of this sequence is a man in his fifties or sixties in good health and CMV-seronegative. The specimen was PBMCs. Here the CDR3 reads CASLGGLRLGNTIYF. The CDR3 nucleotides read TGTGCCAGTCTGGGAGGGCTTAGGCTCGGAAACACCATATATTTT.